This is a list of T cell receptor beta chains from one sample in a study of blood T cell repertoires in COVID-19. Profiling relied on immunoSEQ multiplex PCR, and the TCRdb table lists in-frame clones only, not all of them. The repertoire holds 200,000 to 250,000 clones, under 90% seen once, with around 3.3% in the top ten. Sequencing was done on a sample of peripheral blood. The receptors shown here come from a woman aged 80 or over with acute or convalescent COVID-19. The CDR3 runs from the conserved cysteine through the conserved F or W. Each record gives: clone size, J gene, D gene, V gene, CDR3 DNA, CDR3 protein. A D gene is named only where the DNA matches it firmly. Clone sizes are given selectively: once, few, many, or a class where the clone is expanded.

. | TRBJ1-2 | TRBD1 | TRBV18 | TGTGCCAGCTCACCACAGAGAGCGGGAGGGGGCGTCGGTGTTGGCTACACCTTC | CASSPQRAGGGVGVGYTF
few | TRBJ2-2 | . | TRBV4-3 | TGCGCCAGCAGCCAGGGGACTTATAGCACCGGGGAGCTGTTTTTT | CASSQGTYSTGELFF
once | TRBJ1-5 | TRBD1 | TRBV27 | TGTGCCAGCAGGGGACAGGGGCGTCAGCCCCAGCATTTT | CASRGQGRQPQHF
. | TRBJ2-5 | TRBD1 | TRBV5-6 | TGTGCCAGCAGCTTGGCCCGTTCCGGGACAGGGGGCGGAGAGACCCAGTACTTC | CASSLARSGTGGGETQYF
. | TRBJ2-1 | TRBD2 | TRBV5-6 | TGTGCCAGCAGCTTGACTAGCGGGGGCCCAGGGAATGAGCAGTTCTTC | CASSLTSGGPGNEQFF
. | TRBJ1-4 | . | TRBV2 | TGTGCCAGCGGGCGGGGGGCTGGAGAAAAACTGTTTTTT | CASGRGAGEKLFF
. | TRBJ1-2 | . | TRBV5-4 | TGTGCCCAAGCGACCGGGAACTATGGCTACACCTTC | CAQATGNYGYTF
. | TRBJ1-5 | . | TRBV30 | TGTGCCTGGAGTGTTTCCCCTCCCGGGCCCCAGCATTTT | CAWSVSPPGPQHF
. | TRBJ2-5 | . | TRBV18 | TGTGCCAGCTCACCTGGCCGTCTTCACCAAGAGACCCAGTACTTC | CASSPGRLHQETQYF
. | TRBJ1-4 | . | TRBV14 | TGTGCCAGCAGCCAAACCGGGGGTAACGAAAAACTGTTTTTT | CASSQTGGNEKLFF
few | TRBJ1-1 | . | TRBV12-1 | TGTGCCAGCAGCTTGAGAACAGGGGACGAAGCTTTCTTT | CASSLRTGDEAFF
. | TRBJ2-7 | TRBD1 | TRBV5-6 | TGTGCCAGCAGCTTGGGGGCAGGGGGATACTCCTACGAGCAGTACTTC | CASSLGAGGYSYEQYF
. | TRBJ1-1 | . | TRBV6-2/TRBV6-3 | TGTGCCAGCAGTTACTCCCCGGGGAAGGGCACTGAAGCTTTCTTT | CASSYSPGKGTEAFF
. | TRBJ2-7 | . | TRBV14 | TGTGCCAGCAGCCAAGAGATACGGCCAGGGAGGATCTACGAGCAGTACTTC | CASSQEIRPGRIYEQYF
. | TRBJ1-2 | . | TRBV10-3 | TGTGCCATCAGTGACTCCTTTAACTATGGCTACACCTTC | CAISDSFNYGYTF
. | TRBJ1-2 | . | TRBV6-2/TRBV6-3 | TGTGCCAGCAGTTCTGCCAGGGAATATGGCTACACCTTC | CASSSAREYGYTF
. | TRBJ1-1 | . | TRBV5-8 | TGTGCCAGCAGCTTGGGTCGGGGTCGGGGCACTGAAGCTTTCTTT | CASSLGRGRGTEAFF
few | TRBJ1-5 | . | TRBV19 | TGTGCCAGTAGTATTGGGACTGCGAATCAGCCCCAGCATTTT | CASSIGTANQPQHF
. | TRBJ1-2 | TRBD1 | TRBV9 | TGTGCCAGCAGCGTAGGAGGGGGCGAGATCTATGGCTACACCTTC | CASSVGGGEIYGYTF
once | TRBJ1-2 | . | TRBV3-1/TRBV3-2 | TGTGCCAGCAGCCCCCTATTGCTGAGTGGCTACACCTTC | CASSPLLLSGYTF
. | TRBJ1-2 | . | TRBV3-1/TRBV3-2 | TGTGCCAGCAGCCTAGCGGGGGGCGGATTCGGCTACACCTTC | CASSLAGGGFGYTF
. | TRBJ1-2 | TRBD1 | TRBV3-1/TRBV3-2 | TGTGCCAGCAGCCCTAAGGGGGCGGGCCCTTTGGGTGGCTACACCTTC | CASSPKGAGPLGGYTF
. | TRBJ2-7 | TRBD1 | TRBV27 | TGTGCCAGCACCGGGCCCTTGGGACAGGGGGTGTACGAGCAGTACTTC | CASTGPLGQGVYEQYF
few | TRBJ1-1 | . | TRBV30 | TGTGCCTGGAATCCCGGACAGAACACTGAAGCTTTCTTT | CAWNPGQNTEAFF
once | TRBJ1-1 | . | TRBV7-7 | TGTGCCAGCAGACGAGTGGTGGGGGGGCAAGACACTGAAGCTTTCTTT | CASRRVVGGQDTEAFF
. | TRBJ1-4 | TRBD1 | TRBV10-3 | TGTGCCATCAGGCAGACAGGGCAAGGGGAAAAACTGTTTTTT | CAIRQTGQGEKLFF
few | TRBJ2-7 | . | TRBV5-6 | TGTGCCAGCAGCTTCGTGGGGGGTTCCTACGAGCAGTACTTC | CASSFVGGSYEQYF
. | TRBJ2-1 | . | TRBV6-1 | TGTGCCAGCAGTGAAGTTTGGGGCCGCTCCTACAATGAGCAGTTCTTC | CASSEVWGRSYNEQFF
. | TRBJ1-1 | TRBD1 | TRBV29-1 | TGCAGCGTCACTTCAGGGGGCTCGGACACTGAAGCTTTCTTT | CSVTSGGSDTEAFF
. | TRBJ2-3 | TRBD2 | TRBV5-1 | TGCGCCAGCAGCGCTAGCGGGGGGGCAGCATATACGCAGTATTTT | CASSASGGAAYTQYF
. | TRBJ2-7 | . | TRBV28 | TGTGCCAGCAGTTTAACAGGGATCCAGCAGTACTTC | CASSLTGIQQYF
. | TRBJ2-7 | . | TRBV5-6 | TGTGCCAGCAGCTTGGTCGCACTCTCCTACGAGCAGTACTTC | CASSLVALSYEQYF
. | TRBJ2-1 | . | TRBV5-1 | TGCGCCAGCAGCTTGTCACAGGGAGAGCAGTTCTTC | CASSLSQGEQFF
few | TRBJ2-3 | TRBD2 | TRBV6-5 | TGTGCCAGCAGTTCGGCGGGGGAGGGCGGAACGCAGTATTTT | CASSSAGEGGTQYF
. | TRBJ2-5 | . | TRBV6-1 | TGTGCCAGCAGCCAGACTGGGGGGTGGGAGACCCAGTACTTC | CASSQTGGWETQYF
. | TRBJ1-2 | TRBD1 | TRBV12-3/TRBV12-4 | TGTGCCTCGACGACAGGGTTGGACTATGGCTACACCTTC | CASTTGLDYGYTF